This record looks at one TCR beta chain sequence and its context. Its matching antigen is unknown. Both groups were predominantly of Caucasian heritage. Clones were read by immunoSEQ multiplex PCR, and TCRdb kept only the in-frame ones, dropping some. Reported are 8,000 or so clones; the ten largest clones contain less than 4%. This sample was included in a study of T cell clonality in common variable immunodeficiency. Study observations and caveats: Reportedly, TCR beta sequences from common variable immunodeficiency showed fewer deletions and N-nucleotide insertions.

The clonotype was recovered from a human donor with common variable immunodeficiency. The sequencing input was peripheral blood mononuclear cells.

The CDR3 spells CASSRLAGESMHYLATGELFF. CDR3 DNA (partial): TGTGCCAGCTCACGACTAGCGGGAGAATCCATGCATTATCTAGCCACCGGGGAG. The rearrangement uses TRBV18 and TRBJ2-2, with 12 nucleotides matching TRBD2. The read finishes 3 residues shy of the CDR3 end, and the germline J gene is used to complete it. Losses at the gene ends were 4 bases for V and 4 bases for J; bases not matched to a gene: 19. Germline V gives CDR1 KGHSH, CDR2 LQKENI. CDR3 length: 21 amino acids.